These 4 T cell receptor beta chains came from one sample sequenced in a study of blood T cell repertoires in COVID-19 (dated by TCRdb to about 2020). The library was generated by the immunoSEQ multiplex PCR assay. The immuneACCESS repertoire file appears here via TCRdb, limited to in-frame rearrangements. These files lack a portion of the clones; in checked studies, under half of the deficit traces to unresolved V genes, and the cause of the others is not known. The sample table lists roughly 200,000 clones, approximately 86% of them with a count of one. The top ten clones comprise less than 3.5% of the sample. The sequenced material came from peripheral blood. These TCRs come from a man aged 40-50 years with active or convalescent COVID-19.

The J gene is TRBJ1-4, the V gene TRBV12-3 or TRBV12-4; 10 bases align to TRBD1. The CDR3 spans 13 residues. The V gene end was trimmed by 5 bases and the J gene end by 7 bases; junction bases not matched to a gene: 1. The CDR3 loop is CASSRTGGEKLFF. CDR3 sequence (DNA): TGTGCCAGCAGTCGGACAGGGGGTGAAAAACTGTTTTTT.

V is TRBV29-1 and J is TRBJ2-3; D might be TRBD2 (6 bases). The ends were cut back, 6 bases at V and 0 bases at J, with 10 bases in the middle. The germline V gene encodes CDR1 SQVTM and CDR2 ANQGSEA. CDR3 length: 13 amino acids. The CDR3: CSVYGTSTDTQYF. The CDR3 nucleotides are TGCAGCGTGTACGGGACTAGCACAGATACGCAGTATTTT.

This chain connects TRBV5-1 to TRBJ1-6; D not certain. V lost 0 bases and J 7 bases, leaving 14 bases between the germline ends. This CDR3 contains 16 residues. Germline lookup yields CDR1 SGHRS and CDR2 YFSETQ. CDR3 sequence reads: CASSLAWGVVNSPLHF. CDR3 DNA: TGCGCCAGCAGCTTGGCCTGGGGAGTAGTCAATTCACCCCTCCACTTT.

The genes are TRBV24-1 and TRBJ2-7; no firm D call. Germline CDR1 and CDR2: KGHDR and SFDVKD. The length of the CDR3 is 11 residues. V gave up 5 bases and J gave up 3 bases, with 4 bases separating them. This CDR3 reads CATSAGYEQYF. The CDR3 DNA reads TGTGCCACCAGTGCGGGCTACGAGCAGTACTTC.